The next 11 T cell receptor beta chains were all read from a single sample in a study of blood T cell repertoires in COVID-19. The protocol was immunoSEQ multiplex PCR, while the TCRdb copy is restricted to in-frame clones and leaves out a portion. Of 200,000 to 300,000 clones detected, about four fifths appear once; the ten largest clones hold roughly a tenth. The sequenced material came from peripheral blood. The receptors derive from a woman older than 75 with acute or convalescent COVID-19.

The chain couples TRBV27 to TRBJ1-2; D gene unclear. Germline CDR1 and CDR2: MNHEY and SMNVEV (reference sequence). This CDR3 contains 16 residues. V was cut by 6 bases and J by 8 bases, with 25 bases left in between. The CDR3 nucleotides are TGTGCCAGCAGCGCCCCCGCGGCGGGCAATGCGAACGGCTACACCTTC. This sequence encodes CASSAPAAGNANGYTF.

V usage is TRBV28 and J usage is TRBJ1-6, with 8 bases identical to TRBD1. Germline V lookup: CDR1 MDHEN, CDR2 SYDVKM. This CDR3 comprises 16 residues. The V gene end was trimmed by 6 bases and the J gene end by 7 bases; junction bases not matched to a gene: 11. In nucleotides, the CDR3 is TGTGCCAGCAGACCCGGGGGGAGACAGGGGAATTCACCCCTCCACTTT. It yields the protein CASRPGGRQGNSPLHF.

This chain connects TRBV4-1 to TRBJ1-5, with D perhaps TRBD1 (5 bases). Looked up from germline, CDR1 is MGHRA and CDR2 is YSYEKL. V shed 0 bases and J shed 6 bases, with 9 bases lying between them. This CDR3 spans 14 amino acids. CDR3 bases: TGCGCCAGCAGCCAAGATCCTAGGGGTCAGCCCCAGCATTTT. This translates into CASSQDPRGQPQHF.

On this clone itself: Other DNA sequences from this sample encode an identical CDR3 as well. This chain links TRBV14 with TRBJ1-3; D is unclear. Germline V gene sequence: CDR1 SGHDN, CDR2 FVKESK. V dropped 4 bases and J dropped 7 bases, with 11 bases sitting between them. The CDR3 extends over 13 amino acids. The CDR3 sequence: CASSPYDGNTIYF. Written as DNA, the CDR3 is TGTGCCAGCAGCCCCTACGACGGGAACACCATATATTTT. Variable domain in full (rest from reference TRBV14 and TRBJ1-3): EAGVTQFPSHSVIEKGQTVTLRCDPISGHDNLYWYRRVMGKEIKFLLHFVKESKQDESGMPNNRFLAERTGGTYSTLKVQPAELEDSGVYFCASSPYDGNTIYFGEGSWLTVV.

Turning to this clone: Other nucleotide sequences from this sample produce the same CDR3. This chain connects TRBV18 to TRBJ1-5; no clear D gene. Germline CDR1 reads KGHSH; CDR2 reads LQKENI. The CDR3 length is 16 residues. Trimming left V 2 bases short and J 0 bases short, with 11 bases between. CDR3 bases: TGTGCCAGCTCACCATCCTCGGGGAATAGCAATCAGCCCCAGCATTTT. This encodes CASSPSSGNSNQPQHF. The full variable domain, its missing parts supplied by reference TRBV18 and TRBJ1-5, is NAGVMQNPRHLVRRRGQEARLRCSPMKGHSHVYWYRQLPEEGLKFMVYLQKENIIDESGMPKERFSAEFPKEGPSILRIQQVVRGDSAAYFCASSPSSGNSNQPQHFGDGTRLSIL.

This chain links TRBV2 with TRBJ1-6; tentatively, D is TRBD1 (5 bases). This CDR3 comprises 13 residues. Trimming cost V 7 bases and J 9 bases, with 13 bases left between them. In germline, CDR1 is SNHLY, CDR2 FYNNEI. CDR3 in DNA: TGTGCCAGCACGGGGGAAATTGGTTCACCCCTCCACTTT. As protein: CASTGEIGSPLHF.

This clone occurred a few times. The rearrangement uses TRBV9 and TRBJ2-2; TRBD1 agrees at 10 bases. Per germline, CDR1 SGDLS and CDR2 YYNGEE. This CDR3 has 15 amino acids. After removal of 2 bases from V and 3 bases from J, the junction contained 1 base not matched to a gene. As DNA, the CDR3 is TGTGCCAGCAGCGTGGGGACAGGGGACACCGGGGAGCTGTTTTTT. This translates into CASSVGTGDTGELFF. The whole variable domain, filled in from reference TRBV9 and TRBJ2-2, reads DSGVTQTPKHLITATGQRVTLRCSPRSGDLSVYWYQQSLDQGLQFLIQYYNGEERAKGNILERFSAQQFPDLHSELNLSSLELGDSALYFCASSVGTGDTGELFFGEGSRLTVL.

The chain has TRBV6-5 and TRBJ2-1; D is possibly TRBD1 (6 bases). Germline lookup yields CDR1 MNHEY and CDR2 SVGAGI. V shed 7 bases and J shed 6 bases, with 16 bases lying between them. The CDR3 loop spans 14 amino acids. The DNA for the CDR3 is TGTGCCAGCACGAGGACAGTTGAAGTCAATGAGCAGTTCTTC. Protein: CASTRTVEVNEQFF.

This clone has a handful of counts. The chain is built from TRBV30 and TRBJ1-1; a weak D match, TRBD1 (5 bases). Looked up from germline, CDR1 is GTSNPN and CDR2 is SVGIG (reference sequence). Trimming stripped 0 bases from V and 6 bases from J, with 11 bases between. The CDR3 has 13 amino acids. The DNA for the CDR3 is TGTGCCTGGAGTGTGCAGGGAGGGGCTGAAGCTTTCTTT. Protein sequence: CAWSVQGGAEAFF.

The chain couples TRBV5-1 to TRBJ1-4, with a tentative D call TRBD1 (5 bases). Between the trimmed V and J ends, which lost 2 bases and 5 bases, there was a span of 10 bases. This CDR3 spans 14 amino acids. Germline values: CDR1 SGHRS, CDR2 YFSETQ. CDR3 DNA: TGCGCCAGCAGCTTAGGGGTTGGGAATGAAAAACTGTTTTTT. Its translation: CASSLGVGNEKLFF.

Only a few counts were recorded for this clone. The gene calls are TRBV5-8 and TRBJ1-2, with TRBD1 identical over 7 bases. The trim removed 5 bases at V and 7 bases at J, leaving 8 bases unmatched. CDR3 length: 13 residues. Germline CDR1 is SGHTS and CDR2 is YDEGEE. Here the CDR3 reads CASRKEQGLGYTF. The CDR3, as DNA: TGTGCCAGCAGAAAAGAACAGGGGCTTGGCTACACCTTC. Full variable domain (missing parts from reference TRBV5-8 and TRBJ1-2): EAGVTQSPTHLIKTRGQQATLRCSPISGHTSVYWYQQALGLGLQFLLWYDEGEERNRGNFPPRFSGRQFPNYSSELNVNALELEDSALYLCASRKEQGLGYTFGSGTRLTVV.